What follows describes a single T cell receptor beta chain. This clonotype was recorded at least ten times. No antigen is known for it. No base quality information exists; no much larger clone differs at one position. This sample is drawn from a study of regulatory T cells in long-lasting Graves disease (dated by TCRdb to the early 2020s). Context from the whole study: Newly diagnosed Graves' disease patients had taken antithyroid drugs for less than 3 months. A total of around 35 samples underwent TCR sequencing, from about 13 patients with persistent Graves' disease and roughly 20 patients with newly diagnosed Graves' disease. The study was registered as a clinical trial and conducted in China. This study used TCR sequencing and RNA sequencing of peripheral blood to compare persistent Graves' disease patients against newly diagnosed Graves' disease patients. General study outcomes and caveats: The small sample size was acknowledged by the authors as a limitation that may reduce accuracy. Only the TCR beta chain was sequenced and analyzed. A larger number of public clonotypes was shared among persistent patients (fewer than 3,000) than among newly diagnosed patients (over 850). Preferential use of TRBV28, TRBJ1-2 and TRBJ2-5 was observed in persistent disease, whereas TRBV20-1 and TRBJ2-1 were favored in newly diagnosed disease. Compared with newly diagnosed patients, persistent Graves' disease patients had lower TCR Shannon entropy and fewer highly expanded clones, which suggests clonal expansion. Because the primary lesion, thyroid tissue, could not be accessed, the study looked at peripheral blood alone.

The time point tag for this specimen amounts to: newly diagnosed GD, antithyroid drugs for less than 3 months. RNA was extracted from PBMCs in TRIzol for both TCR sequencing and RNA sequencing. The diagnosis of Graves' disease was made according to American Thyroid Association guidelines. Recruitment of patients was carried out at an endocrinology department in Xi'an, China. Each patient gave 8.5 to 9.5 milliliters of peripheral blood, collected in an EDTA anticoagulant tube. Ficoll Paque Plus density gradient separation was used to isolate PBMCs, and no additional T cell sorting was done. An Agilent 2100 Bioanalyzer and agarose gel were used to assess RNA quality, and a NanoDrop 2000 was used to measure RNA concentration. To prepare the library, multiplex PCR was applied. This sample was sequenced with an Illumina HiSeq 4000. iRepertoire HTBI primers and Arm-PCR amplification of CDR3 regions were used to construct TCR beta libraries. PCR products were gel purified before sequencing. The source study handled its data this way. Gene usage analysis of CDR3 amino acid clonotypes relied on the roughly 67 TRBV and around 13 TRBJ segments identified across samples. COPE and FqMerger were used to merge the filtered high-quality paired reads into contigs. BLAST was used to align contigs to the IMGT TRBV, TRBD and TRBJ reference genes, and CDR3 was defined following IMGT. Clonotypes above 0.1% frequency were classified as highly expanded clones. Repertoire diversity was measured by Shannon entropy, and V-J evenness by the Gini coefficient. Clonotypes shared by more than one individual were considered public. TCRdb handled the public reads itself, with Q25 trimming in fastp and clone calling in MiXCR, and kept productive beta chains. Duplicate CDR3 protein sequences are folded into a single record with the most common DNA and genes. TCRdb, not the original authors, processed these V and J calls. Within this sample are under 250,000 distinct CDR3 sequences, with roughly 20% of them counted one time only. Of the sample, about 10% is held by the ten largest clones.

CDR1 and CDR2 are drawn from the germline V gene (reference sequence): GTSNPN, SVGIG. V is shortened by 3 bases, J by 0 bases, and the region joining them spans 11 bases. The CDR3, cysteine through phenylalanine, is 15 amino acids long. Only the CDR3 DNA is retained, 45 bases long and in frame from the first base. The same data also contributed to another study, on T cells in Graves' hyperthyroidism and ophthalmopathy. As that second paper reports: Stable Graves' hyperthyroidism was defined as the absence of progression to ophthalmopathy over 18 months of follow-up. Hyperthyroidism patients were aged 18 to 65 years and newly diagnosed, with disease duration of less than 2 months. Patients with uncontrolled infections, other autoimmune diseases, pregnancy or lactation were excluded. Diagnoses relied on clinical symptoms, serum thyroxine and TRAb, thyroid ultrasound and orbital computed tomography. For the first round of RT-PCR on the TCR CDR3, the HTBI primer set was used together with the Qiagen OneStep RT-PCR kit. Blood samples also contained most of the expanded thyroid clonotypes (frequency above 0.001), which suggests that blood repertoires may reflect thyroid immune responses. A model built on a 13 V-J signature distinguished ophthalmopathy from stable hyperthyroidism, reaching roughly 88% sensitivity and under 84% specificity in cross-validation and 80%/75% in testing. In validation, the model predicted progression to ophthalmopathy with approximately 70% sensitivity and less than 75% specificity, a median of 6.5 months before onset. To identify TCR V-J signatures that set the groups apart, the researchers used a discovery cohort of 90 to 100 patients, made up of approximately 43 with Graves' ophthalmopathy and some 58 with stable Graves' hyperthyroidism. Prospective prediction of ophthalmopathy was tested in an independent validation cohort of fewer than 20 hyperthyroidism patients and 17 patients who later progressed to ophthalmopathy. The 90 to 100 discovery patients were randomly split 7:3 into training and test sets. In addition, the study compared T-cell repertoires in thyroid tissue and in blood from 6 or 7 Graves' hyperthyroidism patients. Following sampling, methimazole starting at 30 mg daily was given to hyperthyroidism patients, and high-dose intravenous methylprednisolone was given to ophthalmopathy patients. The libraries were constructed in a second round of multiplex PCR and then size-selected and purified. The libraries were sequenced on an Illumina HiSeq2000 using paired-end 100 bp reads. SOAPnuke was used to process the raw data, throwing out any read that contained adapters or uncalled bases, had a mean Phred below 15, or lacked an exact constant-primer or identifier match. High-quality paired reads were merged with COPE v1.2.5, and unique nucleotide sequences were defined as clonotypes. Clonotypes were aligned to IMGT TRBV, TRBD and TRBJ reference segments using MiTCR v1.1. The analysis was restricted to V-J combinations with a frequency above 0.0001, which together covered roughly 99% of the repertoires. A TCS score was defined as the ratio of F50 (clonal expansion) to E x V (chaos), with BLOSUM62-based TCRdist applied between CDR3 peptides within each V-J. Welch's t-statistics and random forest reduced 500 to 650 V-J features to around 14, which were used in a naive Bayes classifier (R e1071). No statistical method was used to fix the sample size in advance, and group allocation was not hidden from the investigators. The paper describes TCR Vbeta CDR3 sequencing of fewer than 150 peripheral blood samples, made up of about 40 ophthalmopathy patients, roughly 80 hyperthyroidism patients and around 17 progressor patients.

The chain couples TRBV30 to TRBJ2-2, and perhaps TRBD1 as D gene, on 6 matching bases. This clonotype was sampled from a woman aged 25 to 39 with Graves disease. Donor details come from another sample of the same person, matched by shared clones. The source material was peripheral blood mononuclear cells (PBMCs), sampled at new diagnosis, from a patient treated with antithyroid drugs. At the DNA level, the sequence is TGTGCCTGGAGCCTCGGGACACCGAACACCGGGGAGCTGTTTTTT. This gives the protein CAWSLGTPNTGELFF. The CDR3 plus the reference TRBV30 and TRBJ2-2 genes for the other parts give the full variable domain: SQTIHQWPATLVQPVGSPLSLECTVEGTSNPNLYWYRQAAGRGLQLLFYSVGIGQISSEVPQNLSASRPQDRQFILSSKKLLLSDSGFYLCAWSLGTPNTGELFFGEGSRLTVL.